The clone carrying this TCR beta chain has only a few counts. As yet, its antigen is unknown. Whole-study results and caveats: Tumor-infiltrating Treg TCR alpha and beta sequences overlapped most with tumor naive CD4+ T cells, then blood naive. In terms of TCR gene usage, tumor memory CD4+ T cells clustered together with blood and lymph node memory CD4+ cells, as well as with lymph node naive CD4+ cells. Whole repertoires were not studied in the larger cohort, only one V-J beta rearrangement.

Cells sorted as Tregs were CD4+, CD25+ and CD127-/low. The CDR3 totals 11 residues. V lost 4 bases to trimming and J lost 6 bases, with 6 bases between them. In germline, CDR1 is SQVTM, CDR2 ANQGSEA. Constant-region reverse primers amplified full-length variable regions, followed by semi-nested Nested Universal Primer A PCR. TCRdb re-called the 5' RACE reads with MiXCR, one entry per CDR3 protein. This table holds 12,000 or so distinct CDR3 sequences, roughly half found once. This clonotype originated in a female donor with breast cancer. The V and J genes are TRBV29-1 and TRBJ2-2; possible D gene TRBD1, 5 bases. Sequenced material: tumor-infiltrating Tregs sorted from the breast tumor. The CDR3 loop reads CSVVGAGELFF. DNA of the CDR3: TGCAGCGTTGTAGGGGCCGGGGAGCTGTTTTTT.